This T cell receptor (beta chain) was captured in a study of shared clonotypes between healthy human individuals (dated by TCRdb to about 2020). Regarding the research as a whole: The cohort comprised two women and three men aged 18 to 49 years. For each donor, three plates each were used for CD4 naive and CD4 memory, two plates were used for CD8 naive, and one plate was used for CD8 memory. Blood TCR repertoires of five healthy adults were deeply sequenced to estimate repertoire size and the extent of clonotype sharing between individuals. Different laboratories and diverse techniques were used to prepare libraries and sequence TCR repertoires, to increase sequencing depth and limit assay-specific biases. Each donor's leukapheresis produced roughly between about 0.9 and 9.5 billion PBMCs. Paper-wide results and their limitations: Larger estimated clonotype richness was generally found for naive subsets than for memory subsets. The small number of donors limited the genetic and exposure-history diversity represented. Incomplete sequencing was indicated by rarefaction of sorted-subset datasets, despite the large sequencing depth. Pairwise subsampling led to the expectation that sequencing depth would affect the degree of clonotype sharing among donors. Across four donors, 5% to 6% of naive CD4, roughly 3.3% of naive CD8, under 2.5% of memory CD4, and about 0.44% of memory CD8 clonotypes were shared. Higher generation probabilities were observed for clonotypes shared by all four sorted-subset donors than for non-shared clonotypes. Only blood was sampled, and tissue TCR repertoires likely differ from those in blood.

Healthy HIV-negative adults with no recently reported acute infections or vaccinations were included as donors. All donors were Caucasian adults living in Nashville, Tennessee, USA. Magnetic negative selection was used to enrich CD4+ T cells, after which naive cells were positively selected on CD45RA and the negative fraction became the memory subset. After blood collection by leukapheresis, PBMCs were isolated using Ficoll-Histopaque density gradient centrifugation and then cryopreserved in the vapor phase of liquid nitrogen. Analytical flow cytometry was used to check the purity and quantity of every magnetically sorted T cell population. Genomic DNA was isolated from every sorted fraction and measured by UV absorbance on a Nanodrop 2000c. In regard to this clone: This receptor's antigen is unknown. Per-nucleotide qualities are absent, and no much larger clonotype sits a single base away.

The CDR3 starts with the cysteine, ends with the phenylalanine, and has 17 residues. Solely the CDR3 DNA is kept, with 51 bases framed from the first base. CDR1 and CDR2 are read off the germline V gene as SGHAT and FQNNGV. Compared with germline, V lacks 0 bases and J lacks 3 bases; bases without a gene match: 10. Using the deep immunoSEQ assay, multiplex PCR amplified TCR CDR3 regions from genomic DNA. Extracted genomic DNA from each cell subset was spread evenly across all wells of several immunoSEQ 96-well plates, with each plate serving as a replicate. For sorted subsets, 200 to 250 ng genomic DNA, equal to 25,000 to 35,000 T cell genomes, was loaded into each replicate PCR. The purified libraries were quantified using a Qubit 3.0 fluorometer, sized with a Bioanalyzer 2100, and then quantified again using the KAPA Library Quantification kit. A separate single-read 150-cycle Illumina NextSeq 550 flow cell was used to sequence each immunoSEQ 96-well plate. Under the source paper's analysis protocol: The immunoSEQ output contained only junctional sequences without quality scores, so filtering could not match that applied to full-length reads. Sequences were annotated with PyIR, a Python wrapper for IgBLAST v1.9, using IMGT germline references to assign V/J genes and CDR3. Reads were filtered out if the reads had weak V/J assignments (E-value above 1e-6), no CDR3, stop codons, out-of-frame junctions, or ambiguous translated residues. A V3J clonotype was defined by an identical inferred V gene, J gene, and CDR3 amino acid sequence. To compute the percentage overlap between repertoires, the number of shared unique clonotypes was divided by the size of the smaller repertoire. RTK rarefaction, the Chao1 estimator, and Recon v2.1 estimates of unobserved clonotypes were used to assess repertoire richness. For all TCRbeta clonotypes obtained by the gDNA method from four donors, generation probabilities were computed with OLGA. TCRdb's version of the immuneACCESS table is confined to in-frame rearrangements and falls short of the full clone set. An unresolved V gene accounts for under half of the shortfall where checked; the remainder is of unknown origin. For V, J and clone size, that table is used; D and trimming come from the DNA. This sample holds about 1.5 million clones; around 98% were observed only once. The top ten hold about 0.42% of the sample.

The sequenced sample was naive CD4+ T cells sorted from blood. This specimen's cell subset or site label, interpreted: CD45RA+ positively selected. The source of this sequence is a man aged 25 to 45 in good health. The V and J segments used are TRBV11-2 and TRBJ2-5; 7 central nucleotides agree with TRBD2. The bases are TGTGCCAGCAGCTTAGATCTAATATTGCTAGCGGAAGAGACCCAGTACTTC. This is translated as CASSLDLILLAEETQYF. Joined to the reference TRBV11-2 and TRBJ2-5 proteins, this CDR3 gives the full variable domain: EAGVAQSPRYKIIEKRQSVAFWCNPISGHATLYWYQQILGQGPKLLIQFQNNGVVDDSQLPKDRFSAERLKGVDSTLKIQPAKLEDSAVYLCASSLDLILLAEETQYFGPGTRLLVL.